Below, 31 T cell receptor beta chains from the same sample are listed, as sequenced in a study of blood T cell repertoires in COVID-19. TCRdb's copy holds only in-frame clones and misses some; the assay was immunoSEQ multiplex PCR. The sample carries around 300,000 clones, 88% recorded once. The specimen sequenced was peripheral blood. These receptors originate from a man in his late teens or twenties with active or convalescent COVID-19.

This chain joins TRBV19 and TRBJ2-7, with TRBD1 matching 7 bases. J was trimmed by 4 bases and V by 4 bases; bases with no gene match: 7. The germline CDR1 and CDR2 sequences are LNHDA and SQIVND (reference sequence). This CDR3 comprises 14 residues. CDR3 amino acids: CASSTRQGRYEQYF. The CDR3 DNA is TGTGCCAGTAGTACTCGACAGGGTAGGTACGAGCAGTACTTC.

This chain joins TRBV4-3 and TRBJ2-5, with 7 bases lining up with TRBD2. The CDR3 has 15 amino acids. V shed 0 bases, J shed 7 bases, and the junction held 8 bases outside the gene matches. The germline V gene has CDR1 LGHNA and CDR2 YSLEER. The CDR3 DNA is TGCGCCAGCAGCCAAGATTTCGGGGGGTTGTGGACCCAGTACTTC. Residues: CASSQDFGGLWTQYF.

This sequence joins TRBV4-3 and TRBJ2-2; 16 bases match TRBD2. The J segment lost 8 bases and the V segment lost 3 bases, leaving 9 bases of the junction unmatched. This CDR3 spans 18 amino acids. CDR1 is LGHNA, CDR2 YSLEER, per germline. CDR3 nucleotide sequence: TGCGCCAGCAGCCACCCAGGGACTAGCGGGGGGGCAGGAGGGGAGCTGTTTTTT. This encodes CASSHPGTSGGAGGELFF.

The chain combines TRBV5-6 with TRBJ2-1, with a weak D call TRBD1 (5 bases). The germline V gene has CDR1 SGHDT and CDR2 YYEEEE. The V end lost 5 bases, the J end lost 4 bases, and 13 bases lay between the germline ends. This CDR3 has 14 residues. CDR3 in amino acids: CASRLGAQYNEQFF. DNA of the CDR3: TGTGCCAGCAGGTTAGGGGCTCAGTACAATGAGCAGTTCTTC.

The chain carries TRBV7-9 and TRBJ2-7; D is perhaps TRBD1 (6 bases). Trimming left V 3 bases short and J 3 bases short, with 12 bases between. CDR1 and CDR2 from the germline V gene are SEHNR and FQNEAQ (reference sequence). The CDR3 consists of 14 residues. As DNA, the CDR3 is TGTGCCAGCAGCTTTACCGGGACACACTACGAGCAGTACTTC. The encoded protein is CASSFTGTHYEQYF.

CDR3 protein: CASSQEGPNEKLFF. CDR3 sequence (DNA): TGCGCCAGCAGCCAGGAGGGACCTAATGAAAAACTGTTTTTT. The V gene is TRBV4-1, the J gene TRBJ1-4; D possibly corresponds to TRBD1 (5 bases). Germline CDR1 MGHRA, CDR2 YSYEKL. With 3 bases removed from V and 3 bases from J, the gap between germline ends came to 8 bases. The CDR3 length is 14 residues.

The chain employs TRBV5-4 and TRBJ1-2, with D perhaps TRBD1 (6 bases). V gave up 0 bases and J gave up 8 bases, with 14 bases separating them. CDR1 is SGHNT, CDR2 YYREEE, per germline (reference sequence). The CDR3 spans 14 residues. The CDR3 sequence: CASSLVGGPGGYTF. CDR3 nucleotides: TGTGCCAGCAGCTTGGTAGGGGGACCGGGGGGCTACACCTTC. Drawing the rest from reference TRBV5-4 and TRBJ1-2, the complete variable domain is ETGVTQSPTHLIKTRGQQVTLRCSSQSGHNTVSWYQQALGQGPQFIFQYYREEENGRGNFPPRFSGLQFPNYSSELNVNALELDDSALYLCASSLVGGPGGYTFGSGTRLTVV.

CDR3 amino acids: CASSLGGVNTDTQYF. The DNA for the CDR3 is TGCGCCAGCAGCTTGGGCGGGGTAAACACAGATACGCAGTATTTT. V usage is TRBV5-1 and J usage is TRBJ2-3, with D maybe TRBD2 (6 bases). Germline CDR1 and CDR2: SGHRS and YFSETQ. CDR3 length equals 15 residues. V shed 0 bases and J shed 2 bases, with 10 bases lying between them.

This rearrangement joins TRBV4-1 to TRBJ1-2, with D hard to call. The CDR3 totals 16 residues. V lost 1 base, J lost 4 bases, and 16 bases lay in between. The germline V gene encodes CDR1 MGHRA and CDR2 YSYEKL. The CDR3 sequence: CASSQGRGGRSYGYTF. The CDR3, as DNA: TGCGCCAGCAGCCAAGGGCGGGGAGGTAGGAGCTATGGCTACACCTTC.

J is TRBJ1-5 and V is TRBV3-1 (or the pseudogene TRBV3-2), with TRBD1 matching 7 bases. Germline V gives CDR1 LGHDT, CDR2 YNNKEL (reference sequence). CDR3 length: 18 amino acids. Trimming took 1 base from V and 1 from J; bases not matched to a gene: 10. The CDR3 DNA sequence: TGTGCCAGCAGCCAAGGCAAGGGGGCGCCGGGAAGCAATCAGCCCCAGCATTTT. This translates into CASSQGKGAPGSNQPQHF.

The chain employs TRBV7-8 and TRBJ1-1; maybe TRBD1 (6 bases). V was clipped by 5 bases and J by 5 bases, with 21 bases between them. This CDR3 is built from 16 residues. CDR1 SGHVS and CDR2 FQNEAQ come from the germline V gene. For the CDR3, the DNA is TGTGCCAGCAGCACCCACAGGGTCCGAGGTGGAACTGAAGCTTTCTTT. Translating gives CASSTHRVRGGTEAFF.

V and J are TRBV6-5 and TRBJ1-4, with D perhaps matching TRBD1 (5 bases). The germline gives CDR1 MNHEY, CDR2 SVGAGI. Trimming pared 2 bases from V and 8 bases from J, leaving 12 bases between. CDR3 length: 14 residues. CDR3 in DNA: TGTGCCAGCAGTTACGATACAAAGGGGGAAAAACTGTTTTTT. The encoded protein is CASSYDTKGEKLFF.

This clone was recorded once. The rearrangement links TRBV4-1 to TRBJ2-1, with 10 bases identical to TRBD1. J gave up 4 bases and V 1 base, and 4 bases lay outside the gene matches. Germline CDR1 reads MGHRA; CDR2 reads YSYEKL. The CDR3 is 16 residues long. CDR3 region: CASSQGRTGGYNEQFF. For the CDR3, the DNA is TGCGCCAGCAGCCAAGGGCGGACAGGGGGTTACAATGAGCAGTTCTTC.

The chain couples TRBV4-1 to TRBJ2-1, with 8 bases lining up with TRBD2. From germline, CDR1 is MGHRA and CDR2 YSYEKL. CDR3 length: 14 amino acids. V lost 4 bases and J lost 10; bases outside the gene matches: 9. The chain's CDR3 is CASSPLAGLEEQFF. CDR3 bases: TGCGCCAGCAGCCCGTTAGCGGGGCTAGAGGAGCAGTTCTTC.

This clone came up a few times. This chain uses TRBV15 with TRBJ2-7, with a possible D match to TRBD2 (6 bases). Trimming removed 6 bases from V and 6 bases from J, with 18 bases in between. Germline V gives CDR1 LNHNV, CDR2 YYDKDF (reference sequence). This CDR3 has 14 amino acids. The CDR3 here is CATRGAGNGLEQYF. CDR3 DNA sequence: TGTGCCACCAGAGGGGCGGGGAATGGACTCGAGCAGTACTTC.

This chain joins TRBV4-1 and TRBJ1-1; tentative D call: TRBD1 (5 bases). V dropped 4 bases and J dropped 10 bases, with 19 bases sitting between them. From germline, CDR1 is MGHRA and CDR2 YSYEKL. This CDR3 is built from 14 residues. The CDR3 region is CASSPGIGTSLAFF. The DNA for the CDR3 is TGCGCCAGCAGCCCAGGGATAGGTACGAGTTTAGCTTTCTTT.

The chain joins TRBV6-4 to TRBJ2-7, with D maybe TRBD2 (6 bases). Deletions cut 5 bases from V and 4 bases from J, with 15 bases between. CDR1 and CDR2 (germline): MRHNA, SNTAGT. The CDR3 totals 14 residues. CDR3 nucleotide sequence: TGTGCCAGCAGTCCCGGGGGACCGATTTACGAGCAGTACTTC. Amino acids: CASSPGGPIYEQYF.

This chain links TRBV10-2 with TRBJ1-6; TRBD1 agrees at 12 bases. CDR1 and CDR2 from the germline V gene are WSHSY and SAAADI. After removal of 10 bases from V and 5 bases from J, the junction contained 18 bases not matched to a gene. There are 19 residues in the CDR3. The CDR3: CATRAGTGGPTRDNSPLHF. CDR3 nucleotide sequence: TGCGCCACCCGAGCTGGGACAGGGGGCCCCACGAGGGATAATTCACCCCTCCACTTT.

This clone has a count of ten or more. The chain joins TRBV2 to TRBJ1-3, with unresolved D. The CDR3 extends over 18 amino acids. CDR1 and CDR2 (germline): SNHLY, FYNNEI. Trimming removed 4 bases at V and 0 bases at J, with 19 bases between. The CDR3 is CASSVQPWQVVSGNTIYF. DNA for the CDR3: TGTGCCAGCAGTGTCCAGCCTTGGCAGGTAGTCTCTGGAAACACCATATATTTT. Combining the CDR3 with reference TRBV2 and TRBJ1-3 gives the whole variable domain EPEVTQTPSHQVTQMGQEVILRCVPISNHLYFYWYRQILGQKVEFLVSFYNNEISEKSEIFDDQFSVERPDGSNFTLKIRSTKLEDSAMYFCASSVQPWQVVSGNTIYFGEGSWLTVV.

The CDR3 nucleotides read TGTGCCAGCAGCCAAGAAACTGGGAGCTCTGGGGCCAACGTCCTGACTTTC. Translated, it gives CASSQETGSSGANVLTF. The chain recombines TRBV4-2 with TRBJ2-6, with D possibly being TRBD2 (5 bases). CDR1 is LGHNA, CDR2 YNFKEQ, per germline. The CDR3 has 17 residues. V dropped 0 bases and J dropped 0 bases, with 9 bases sitting between them.

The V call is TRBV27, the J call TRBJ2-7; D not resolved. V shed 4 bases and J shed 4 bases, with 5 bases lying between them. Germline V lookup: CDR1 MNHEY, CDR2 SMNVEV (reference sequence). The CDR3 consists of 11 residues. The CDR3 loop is CASSSLYEQYF. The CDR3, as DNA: TGTGCCAGCAGTTCCCTTTACGAGCAGTACTTC.

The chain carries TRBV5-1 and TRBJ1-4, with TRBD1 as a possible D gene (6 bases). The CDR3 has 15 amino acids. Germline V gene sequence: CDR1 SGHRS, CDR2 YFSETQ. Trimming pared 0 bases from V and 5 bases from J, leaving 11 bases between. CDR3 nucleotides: TGCGCCAGCAGCTTGGGGGGGCTCAAGAATGAAAAACTGTTTTTT. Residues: CASSLGGLKNEKLFF.

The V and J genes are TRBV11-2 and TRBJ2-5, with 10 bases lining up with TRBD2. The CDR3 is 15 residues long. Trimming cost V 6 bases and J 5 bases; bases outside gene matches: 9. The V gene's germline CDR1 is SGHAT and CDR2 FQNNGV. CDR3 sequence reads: CASSPDLAGVETQYF. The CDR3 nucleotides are TGTGCCAGCAGTCCGGACCTAGCGGGGGTGGAGACCCAGTACTTC.

This CDR3 is CASSLGGANEKLFF. In nucleotides, the CDR3 is TGTGCCAGCAGCTTAGGGGGAGCTAATGAAAAACTGTTTTTT. This chain connects TRBV5-6 to TRBJ1-4; D might be TRBD1 (6 bases). V lost 2 bases and J 3 bases, leaving 8 bases between the germline ends. CDR1 SGHDT and CDR2 YYEEEE come from the germline V gene. CDR3 size: 14 residues.

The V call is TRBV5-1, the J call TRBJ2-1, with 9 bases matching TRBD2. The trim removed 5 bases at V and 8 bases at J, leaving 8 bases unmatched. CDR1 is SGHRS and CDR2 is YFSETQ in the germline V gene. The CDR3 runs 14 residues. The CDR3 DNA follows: TGCGCCAGCAGGAATGGGACTAGCTCGTATGAGCAGTTCTTC. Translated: CASRNGTSSYEQFF.

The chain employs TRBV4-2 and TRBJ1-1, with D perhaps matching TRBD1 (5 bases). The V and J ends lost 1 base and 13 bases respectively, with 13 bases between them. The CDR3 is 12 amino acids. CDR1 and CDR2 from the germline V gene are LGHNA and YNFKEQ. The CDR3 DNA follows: TGTGCCAGCAGCCAAGGTGCACGGGGGGGTTTCTTT. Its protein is CASSQGARGGFF.

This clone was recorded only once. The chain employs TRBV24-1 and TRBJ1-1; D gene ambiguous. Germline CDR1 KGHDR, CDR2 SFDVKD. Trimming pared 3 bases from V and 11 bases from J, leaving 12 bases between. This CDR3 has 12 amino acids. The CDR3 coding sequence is TGTGCCACCAGTGATCCGCGAGGGCGGGCTTTCTTT. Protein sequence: CATSDPRGRAFF.

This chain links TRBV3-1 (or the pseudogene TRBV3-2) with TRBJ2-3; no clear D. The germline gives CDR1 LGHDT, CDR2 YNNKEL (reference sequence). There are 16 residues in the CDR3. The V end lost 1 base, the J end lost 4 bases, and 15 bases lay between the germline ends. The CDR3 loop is CASSQGLTVGADTQYF. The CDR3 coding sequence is TGTGCCAGCAGCCAAGGGTTAACAGTTGGCGCAGATACGCAGTATTTT.

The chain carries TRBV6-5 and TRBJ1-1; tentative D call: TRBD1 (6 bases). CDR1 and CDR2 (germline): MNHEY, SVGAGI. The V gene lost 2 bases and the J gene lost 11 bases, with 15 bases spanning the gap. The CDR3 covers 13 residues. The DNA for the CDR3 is TGTGCCAGCAGTTACAGGGACACAGGTCGGGCTTTCTTT. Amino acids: CASSYRDTGRAFF.

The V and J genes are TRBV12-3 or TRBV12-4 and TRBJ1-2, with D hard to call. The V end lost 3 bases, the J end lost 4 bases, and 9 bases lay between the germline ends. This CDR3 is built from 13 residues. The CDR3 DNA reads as TGTGCCAGCAGTTTCACCGCGTCCTATGGCTACACCTTC. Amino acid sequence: CASSFTASYGYTF.

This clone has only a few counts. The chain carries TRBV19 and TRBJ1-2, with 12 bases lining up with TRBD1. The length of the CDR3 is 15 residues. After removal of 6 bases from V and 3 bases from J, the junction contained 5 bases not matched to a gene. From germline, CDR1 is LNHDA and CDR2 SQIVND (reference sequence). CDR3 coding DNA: TGTGCCAGTAGGAAGGGACAGGGGGCTTACTATGGCTACACCTTC. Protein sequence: CASRKGQGAYYGYTF.